This T cell receptor beta chain was sequenced during a study of shared T cell receptors in the human thymus. Germline CDR1 and CDR2: SGHRS and YFSETQ. The V gene lost 3 bases and the J gene lost 5 bases, with 29 bases spanning the gap. This CDR3 spans 19 amino acids. Generated by immunoSEQ multiplex PCR, the TCRdb table keeps only in-frame clones and is missing some. Of almost 550,000 clones listed, approximately 80% are singletons. Separately, the same data were catalogued under a study of human thymus T cells. From that report: Unrelated individuals had highly overlapping thymic repertoires, as reported in related research.

Sequences were obtained from thymocytes. The sequence was collected from a boy under two years old with a congenital heart defect. The chain recombines TRBV5-1 with TRBJ2-5; TRBD2 is a possible D gene (5 bases). The chain's CDR3 is CASSSAVVVWTGSGETQYF. The CDR3 coding sequence is TGCGCCAGCAGCTCCGCCGTCGTAGTATGGACGGGAAGCGGCGAGACCCAGTACTTC.